Shown below are 29 T cell receptor beta chains from a single sample sequenced in a study of vaccination effects on CD4 cells after COVID-19. These receptors have no identified antigens. Using viral peptide pools, the ViraFEST assay grew out antigen-specific CD4+ T cells prior to sequencing. Isolating CD4+ T cells followed 9 to 11 days of culture. Participants completed two doses of the BNT162b2 or mRNA-1273 vaccine. Here immunoSEQ multiplex PCR was the method, and the copy in TCRdb shows in-frame clones only, minus some. The table has fewer than 15,000 clones, 65% to 75% seen once. The sample was CD4+ T cells from PBMCs cultured with HCoV-NL63 spike peptides, taken after COVID-19 vaccination. These receptor sequences come from a human donor who received a COVID-19 vaccine.

The rearrangement joins TRBV5-5 to TRBJ2-7; tentative D call: TRBD1 (6 bases). The CDR3 sequence is 15 residues long. Germline CDR1 is SGHKS and CDR2 is YYEKEE (reference sequence). V lost 0 bases and J 2 bases, leaving 12 bases between the germline ends. The CDR3 loop reads CASSLGQANTYEQYF. CDR3 coding DNA: TGTGCCAGCAGCTTGGGACAGGCGAACACCTACGAGCAGTACTTC.

The CDR3 is CASSPTGTTNQPQHF. As DNA, the CDR3 is TGTGCCAGCAGCCCTACAGGGACCACCAATCAGCCCCAGCATTTT. The chain has TRBV7-8 and TRBJ1-5, with a weak D call TRBD1 (6 bases). CDR1 and CDR2 from the germline V gene are SGHVS and FQNEAQ. The CDR3 has 15 residues. Trimming removed 5 bases at V and 3 bases at J, with 14 bases between.

The chain combines TRBV19 with TRBJ1-2; 7 bases map to TRBD1. Germline-derived CDR1 and CDR2 are LNHDA and SQIVND (reference sequence). V shed 6 bases, J shed 4 bases, and the junction held 5 bases outside the gene matches. The CDR3 runs 13 residues. CDR3 coding DNA: TGTGCCAGTAGCCCGGGACAGCTCTATGGCTACACCTTC. Translating it yields CASSPGQLYGYTF.

The V gene is TRBV9, the J gene TRBJ1-4; tentatively, D is TRBD1 (6 bases). This CDR3 region has 16 residues. Trimming pared 3 bases from V and 0 bases from J, leaving 12 bases between. Germline V CDR1 and CDR2: SGDLS, YYNGEE. The CDR3 loop is CASSATQGATNEKLFF. CDR3 in DNA: TGTGCCAGCAGCGCCACACAGGGAGCAACTAATGAAAAACTGTTTTTT.

This clone was counted a single time. The chain recombines TRBV5-1 with TRBJ1-1; D uncertain. The CDR3 covers 14 residues. Per germline, CDR1 SGHRS and CDR2 YFSETQ. V lost 0 bases, J lost 0 bases, and 6 bases lay in between. The CDR3 loop reads CASSLGLMNTEAFF. For the CDR3, the DNA is TGCGCCAGCAGCTTGGGACTGATGAACACTGAAGCTTTCTTT.

Here the CDR3 reads CASSEMLQTEAFF. CDR3 coding DNA: TGTGCCAGCAGTGAAATGTTACAGACTGAAGCTTTCTTT. The V and J genes are TRBV6-1 and TRBJ1-1; D call uncertain. Looked up from germline, CDR1 is MNHNS and CDR2 is SASEGT. The germline V and J ends were trimmed by 2 bases and 5 bases, with 9 bases remaining between them. CDR3 size: 13 residues.

The rearrangement links TRBV5-1 to TRBJ2-7, with 10 bases matching TRBD1. In germline, CDR1 is SGHRS, CDR2 YFSETQ. V trimming: 6 bases; J trimming: 6 bases; junction bases outside the gene matches: 9. The CDR3 contains 14 residues. As DNA, the CDR3 is TGCGCCAGCAATCGGGACAGGGGATTCTCCGAGCAGTACTTC. Translated, it gives CASNRDRGFSEQYF.

The rearrangement links TRBV3-1 (or the pseudogene TRBV3-2) to TRBJ1-5; 10 bases match TRBD1. V was clipped by 1 base and J by 1 base; unmatched bases: 7. The CDR3 spans 18 residues. Per germline, CDR1 LGHDT and CDR2 YNNKEL (reference sequence). The CDR3 here is CASSQAGTGAGSNQPQHF. The CDR3 nucleotides are TGTGCCAGCAGCCAAGCCGGGACAGGGGCGGGGAGCAATCAGCCCCAGCATTTT.

The chain carries TRBV6-2 or TRBV6-3 and TRBJ2-3; 12 bases map to TRBD2. This CDR3 contains 16 residues. Unmatched junction bases numbered 4, after V lost 5 bases and J lost 1 base. Germline CDR1 MNHEY, CDR2 SVGEGT. The CDR3 protein is CASSRLAGDRTDTQYF. CDR3 bases: TGTGCCAGCAGTCGACTAGCGGGGGACCGCACAGATACGCAGTATTTT.

This clone appeared a few times. The chain is built from TRBV6-5 and TRBJ1-4; 7 positions match TRBD1. V shed 6 bases, J shed 4 bases, and the junction held 5 bases outside the gene matches. The CDR3 length is 14 residues. The germline V gene has CDR1 MNHEY and CDR2 SVGAGI. The CDR3 reads CASRWTGGNEKLFF. CDR3 DNA sequence: TGTGCCAGCAGATGGACAGGAGGTAATGAAAAACTGTTTTTT.

The chain recombines TRBV15 with TRBJ1-2; D is unresolved. This CDR3 is built from 12 residues. V lost 2 bases, J lost 5 bases, and 6 bases lay in between. Germline values: CDR1 LNHNV, CDR2 YYDKDF (reference sequence). The CDR3 nucleotides read TGTGCCACCAGCAGATTTGAATATGGCTACACCTTC. Protein product: CATSRFEYGYTF.

This sequence joins TRBV6-5 and TRBJ2-7; 7 positions match TRBD2. The CDR3 length is 12 residues. J gave up 6 bases and V 6 bases, and 5 bases lay outside the gene matches. The germline V gene encodes CDR1 MNHEY and CDR2 SVGAGI. The CDR3 is CASSDGRFEQYF. CDR3 sequence (DNA): TGTGCCAGCAGCGACGGGAGGTTCGAGCAGTACTTC.

J is TRBJ2-3 and V is TRBV19; a possible D gene is TRBD2 (6 bases). Between the trimmed V and J ends, which lost 3 bases and 1 base, there was a span of 8 bases. Looked up from germline, CDR1 is LNHDA and CDR2 is SQIVND (reference sequence). The CDR3 is 14 residues long. The CDR3, as DNA: TGTGCCAGTAGTATCGGCGGGGGCACAGATACGCAGTATTTT. Amino acid sequence: CASSIGGGTDTQYF.

This rearrangement joins TRBV5-8 to TRBJ2-4; 9 bases agree with TRBD1. The ends lost 4 bases at V and 0 bases at J; junction bases unmatched: 5. The CDR3 has 16 residues. Germline V gene data show CDR1 as SGHTS and CDR2 as YDEGEE. This chain's CDR3 is CASSADRGGAKNIQYF. Written as DNA, the CDR3 is TGTGCCAGCAGCGCCGACAGGGGGGGAGCCAAAAACATTCAGTACTTC.

J is TRBJ2-7 and V is TRBV19; TRBD2 might be the D (5 bases). V gave up 3 bases and J gave up 4 bases, with 16 bases separating them. Germline V lookup: CDR1 LNHDA, CDR2 SQIVND (reference sequence). The CDR3 is made up of 15 amino acids. The CDR3: CASSINILAPYEQYF. The CDR3 nucleotides read TGTGCCAGTAGTATCAACATCCTAGCCCCGTACGAGCAGTACTTC.

This sequence joins TRBV5-8 and TRBJ2-5, with 8 bases matching TRBD2. Losses at the gene ends were 0 bases for V and 4 bases for J; bases not matched to a gene: 5. The CDR3 loop spans 15 amino acids. Looked up from germline, CDR1 is SGHTS and CDR2 is YDEGEE. The CDR3 DNA reads as TGTGCCAGCAGCTTGGCGGGGACTAGTAGAGAGACCCAGTACTTC. It encodes CASSLAGTSRETQYF.

This clone occurred a few times. This chain joins TRBV19 and TRBJ2-7; D is perhaps TRBD2 (5 bases). The germline V gene has CDR1 LNHDA and CDR2 SQIVND (reference sequence). This CDR3 has 19 residues. Between the trimmed V and J ends, which lost 5 bases and 4 bases, there was a span of 30 bases. CDR3 in DNA: TGTGCCAGTAGTCTGAGGATTGTGGGCGGGCGGCCACTGTCGTACGAGCAGTACTTC. Its protein is CASSLRIVGGRPLSYEQYF.

The V call is TRBV7-2, the J call TRBJ2-7, with D perhaps matching TRBD2 (5 bases). This CDR3 comprises 15 residues. Germline V gene sequence: CDR1 SGHTA, CDR2 FQGNSA. Trimming pared 1 base from V and 0 bases from J, leaving 10 bases between. This CDR3 is CASSLGGFGSYEQYF. The CDR3 DNA sequence: TGTGCCAGCAGCTTAGGCGGGTTTGGCTCCTACGAGCAGTACTTC.

V and J are TRBV6-4 and TRBJ1-6, with D possibly being TRBD1 (5 bases). This CDR3 has 14 residues. The V end lost 5 bases, the J end lost 7 bases, and 12 bases lay between the germline ends. CDR1 MRHNA and CDR2 SNTAGT come from the germline V gene. The CDR3 region is CASSPRGVNSPLHF. The DNA of the CDR3 is TGTGCCAGCAGTCCCCGGGGGGTGAATTCACCCCTCCACTTT.

The V gene is TRBV21-1, the J gene TRBJ1-6. TRBV21-1 is a pseudogene. The CDR3 has 14 amino acids. In DNA form, the CDR3 reads TGTGCCAGCAGCAATAGGTCCTATAATTCACCCCTCCACTTT. Residues: CASSNRSYNSPLHF.

The chain has TRBV4-3 and TRBJ1-1; possible D gene TRBD1, 6 bases. Germline V CDR1 and CDR2: LGHNA, YSLEER. With 0 bases removed from V and 4 bases from J, the gap between germline ends came to 12 bases. This CDR3 contains 15 residues. CDR3 DNA: TGCGCCAGCAGCCAAGATAGCGACAGGCCCACTGAAGCTTTCTTT. It specifies CASSQDSDRPTEAFF.

The V gene is TRBV9, the J gene TRBJ2-5; D not resolved. The germline V gene encodes CDR1 SGDLS and CDR2 YYNGEE. CDR3 size: 14 residues. The ends were cut back, 2 bases at V and 5 bases at J, with 13 bases in the middle. In DNA, the CDR3 is TGTGCCAGCAGCGTTTCGGTCGGTTCGGAGACCCAGTACTTC. Translated: CASSVSVGSETQYF.

The chain recombines TRBV10-3 with TRBJ1-4; 9 bases agree with TRBD1. The CDR3 contains 14 residues. The germline CDR1 and CDR2 sequences are ENHRY and SYGVKD. V was clipped by 6 bases and J by 7 bases; unmatched bases: 6. The CDR3 sequence is CAIRPGQGGEKLFF. The CDR3 DNA follows: TGTGCCATCAGGCCGGGACAGGGTGGTGAAAAACTGTTTTTT.

CDR3 in amino acids: CASSLIGVTTGGSNQPQHF. DNA for the CDR3: TGTGCCAGCAGTCTAATCGGGGTTACGACAGGGGGAAGCAATCAGCCCCAGCATTTT. The chain has TRBV7-8 and TRBJ1-5; TRBD1 aligns across 9 bases. Germline lookup yields CDR1 SGHVS and CDR2 FQNEAQ. The CDR3 length is 19 residues. V shed 6 bases, J shed 1 base, and the junction held 16 bases outside the gene matches.

This chain joins TRBV5-1 and TRBJ1-6; D gene uncertain. The germline gives CDR1 SGHRS, CDR2 YFSETQ. The CDR3 runs to 15 residues. V gave up 1 base and J gave up 3 bases, with 8 bases separating them. The CDR3 reads CASSLTLSYNSPLHF. CDR3 coding DNA: TGCGCCAGCAGCTTGACCCTAAGCTATAATTCACCCCTCCACTTT.

The rearrangement links TRBV7-8 to TRBJ1-2; 12 nucleotides line up with TRBD1. V was pared by 5 bases and J by 4 bases, with 11 bases of the junction left unmatched. The germline V gene has CDR1 SGHVS and CDR2 FQNEAQ. The CDR3 is made up of 17 amino acids. CDR3 in DNA: TGTGCCAGCAGCCCTTCAGGGACAGGGGGCCGCAGCTATGGCTACACCTTC. Translating gives CASSPSGTGGRSYGYTF.

The genes are TRBV5-8 and TRBJ2-5; no clear D gene. The CDR3 is 13 amino acids. Germline V gene sequence: CDR1 SGHTS, CDR2 YDEGEE. Trimming shortened V by 1 base and J by 7 bases, and 11 bases separated the two germline ends. The CDR3 DNA reads as TGTGCCAGCAGCTTGTCTGGGTCGGGGACCCAGTACTTC. As protein: CASSLSGSGTQYF.

This chain links TRBV30 with TRBJ2-7, with TRBD1 identical over 10 bases. The germline V gene encodes CDR1 GTSNPN and CDR2 SVGIG (reference sequence). The CDR3 consists of 16 residues. V dropped 2 bases and J dropped 4; count of bases not matched to a gene: 11. CDR3 in DNA: TGTGCCTGGAGTCTCCAACCGGGACAGGGGTCGTACGAGCAGTACTTC. Translated, it gives CAWSLQPGQGSYEQYF. Together with reference TRBV30 and TRBJ2-7, the CDR3 gives the full variable domain: SQTIHQWPATLVQPVGSPLSLECTVEGTSNPNLYWYRQAAGRGLQLLFYSVGIGQISSEVPQNLSASRPQDRQFILSSKKLLLSDSGFYLCAWSLQPGQGSYEQYFGPGTRLTVT.

This sequence joins TRBV5-1 and TRBJ1-2; D unresolved. Trimming stripped 0 bases from V and 4 bases from J, with 7 bases between. The CDR3 length is 13 residues. Germline V gene lookup returns CDR1 SGHRS and CDR2 YFSETQ. The CDR3: CASSLEVAYGYTF. CDR3 in DNA: TGCGCCAGCAGCTTGGAGGTGGCCTATGGCTACACCTTC.